This section outlines one TCR beta chain sequence together with its context. These data belong to a study of blood T cell repertoires in COVID-19. About the research overall: The United States, Italy and Spain provided the acute and convalescent COVID-19 samples. Sample material is recorded as cDNA or gDNA derived from T cells, B-cell-depleted T cells, or PBMCs.

Method: immunoSEQ multiplex PCR; TCRdb's copy keeps in-frame clones and lacks some. Here the sample spans hundreds of thousands of clones, about 80% being singletons. CDR3 size: 12 residues. Germline V gives CDR1 SNHLY, CDR2 FYNNEI. V was trimmed by 7 bases and J by 5 bases, leaving 11 bases between them. Individuals aged about 18 to 89 years were recruited from 24 US areas. The sample consisted of PBMCs or T cells enriched from blood (not recorded which). V usage is TRBV2 and J usage is TRBJ2-5; possibly TRBD2 for D (6 bases). The clonotype was recovered from a woman in her fifties or sixties who had been exposed to COVID-19. The CDR3 DNA follows: TGTGCCAGCAACGAAGGGAGGGAGACCCAGTACTTC. Its protein is CASNEGRETQYF.